The 30 T cell receptor beta chains below were found in one sample sequenced in a study of T cell responses to AZD1222 COVID-19 vaccine. Assay: immunoSEQ multiplex PCR; the TCRdb copy retains only in-frame clones and omits some. Among fewer than 200,000 clones, around 90% were seen once, and the ten largest hold about 6.1%. This sample comprised peripheral blood, obtained on day 0 of AZD1222 vaccination. These receptors all stem from an adult in good health.

J is TRBJ1-2 and V is TRBV27; a weak D match, TRBD1 (6 bases). Germline CDR1 and CDR2: MNHEY and SMNVEV (reference sequence). CDR3 length: 15 residues. Trimming left V 5 bases short and J 6 bases short, with 19 bases between. CDR3: CASSTLQGRPDGYTF. CDR3 sequence (DNA): TGTGCCAGCAGTACCTTACAGGGCCGCCCTGATGGCTACACCTTC.

CDR3 sequence: CASSYGAGELFF. Written as DNA, the CDR3 is TGTGCCAGCAGTTATGGGGCCGGGGAGCTGTTTTTT. The genes are TRBV28 and TRBJ2-2; D call uncertain. From germline, CDR1 is MDHEN and CDR2 SYDVKM. CDR3 size: 12 residues. V dropped 4 bases and J dropped 6 bases, with 6 bases sitting between them.

This clone was counted only a few times. The chain carries TRBV14 and TRBJ1-5; possible D gene TRBD1, 5 bases. Per the germline V gene, CDR1 is SGHDN and CDR2 is FVKESK. Between the trimmed V and J ends, which lost 4 bases and 0 bases, there was a span of 13 bases. This CDR3 region has 16 residues. The CDR3 bases are TGTGCCAGCAGCCCCAGGAGGGACGATAGCAATCAGCCCCAGCATTTT. Protein sequence: CASSPRRDDSNQPQHF.

This clone was found many times. The chain combines TRBV19 with TRBJ1-4; no clear D. V lost 6 bases to trimming and J lost 8 bases, with 22 bases between them. There are 16 residues in the CDR3. CDR1 and CDR2 (germline): LNHDA, SQIVND (reference sequence). CDR3 sequence (DNA): TGTGCCAGTAGCCCAATTCTGCACGGCGGAGGAGAAAAACTGTTTTTT. This translates into CASSPILHGGGEKLFF.

Worth noting for this clone: Relative to the germline gene, one junction end is altered; a read error may explain this. The V and J genes are TRBV5-1 and TRBJ2-5; D not certain. This CDR3 spans 14 amino acids. The germline V gene encodes CDR1 SGHRS and CDR2 YFSETQ. CDR3 in amino acids: CASSLEPDQGTQYF. The CDR3 DNA sequence: TGCGCCAGCAGCTTGGAGCCGGACCAAGGGACCCAGTACTTC.

The chain uses TRBV29-1 and TRBJ1-1; D is undetermined. This CDR3 has 12 amino acids. The V gene's germline CDR1 is SQVTM and CDR2 ANQGSEA. The germline V and J ends were trimmed by 4 bases and 1 base, with 7 bases remaining between them. CDR3 sequence: CSVVVGNTEAFF. The CDR3 DNA reads as TGCAGCGTTGTAGTTGGGAACACTGAAGCTTTCTTT. The whole variable domain, remainder taken from reference TRBV29-1 and TRBJ1-1, is SAVISQKPSRDICQRGTSLTIQCQVDSQVTMMFWYRQQPGQSLTLIATANQGSEATYESGFVIDKFPISRPNLTFSTLTVSNMSPEDSSIYLCSVVVGNTEAFFGQGTRLTVV.

The chain uses TRBV18 and TRBJ1-2; TRBD1 is a possible D gene (6 bases). The CDR3 is 17 amino acids. Trimming removed 0 bases at V and 6 bases at J, with 20 bases between. Germline loops: CDR1 KGHSH, CDR2 LQKENI. The CDR3 protein is CASSPPGTGKRIDGYTF. The DNA for the CDR3 is TGTGCCAGCTCACCACCGGGTACAGGGAAGAGGATAGATGGCTACACCTTC.

V is TRBV7-9 and J is TRBJ1-2; possibly TRBD1 for D (6 bases). Looked up from germline, CDR1 is SEHNR and CDR2 is FQNEAQ (reference sequence). Trimming removed 0 bases at V and 1 base at J, with 12 bases between. The CDR3 consists of 16 residues. This CDR3 reads CASSLAPTGLNYGYTF. In nucleotides, the CDR3 is TGTGCCAGCAGCTTAGCGCCGACAGGTCTTAACTATGGCTACACCTTC.

Details on this clone: One end of the junction does not line up with germline, which may come from a read error. The V call is TRBV7-2, the J call TRBJ2-2; D may match TRBD1 or TRBD2 (5 bases each). From germline, CDR1 is SGHTA and CDR2 FQGNSA. This CDR3 is 16 amino acids long. The CDR3 sequence: CASSSTKGKNPGELFF. CDR3 DNA: TGTGCCAGCAGCTCGACTAAGGGGAAGAACCCCGGGGAGCTGTTTTTT.

The J gene is TRBJ1-5, the V gene TRBV12-3 or TRBV12-4, with no clear D. There are 12 residues in the CDR3. Trimming took 4 bases from V and 5 from J, leaving 6 bases between them. CDR3 amino acids: CASSSNHQPQHF. CDR3 in DNA: TGTGCCAGCAGTTCTAATCATCAGCCCCAGCATTTT.

CDR3 DNA: TGTGCCAGCAACCGGAGGGGGGCTAGCACAGATACGCAGTATTTT. Translation gives CASNRRGASTDTQYF. The J gene is TRBJ2-3, the V gene TRBV6-5; D is perhaps TRBD1 or TRBD2 (6 bases each). The CDR3 is 15 amino acids. Germline V CDR1 and CDR2: MNHEY, SVGAGI. The V end was cut by 7 bases, the J end by 0 bases, with 14 bases between.

V gene TRBV7-6 combines with J gene TRBJ2-1, with D possibly being TRBD2 (6 bases). The CDR3 is 18 amino acids. Germline lookup yields CDR1 SGHVS and CDR2 FNYEAQ. V was clipped by 8 bases and J by 1 base, with 24 bases between them. The CDR3 protein is CASLTLITGTLSYNEQFF. The CDR3 DNA reads TGTGCCAGCCTTACCTTAATAACCGGGACTCTGTCCTACAATGAGCAGTTCTTC.

This chain links TRBV20-1 with TRBJ1-4; possible D gene TRBD1, 5 bases. The ends were cut back, 3 bases at V and 6 bases at J, with 14 bases in the middle. The germline gives CDR1 DFQATT, CDR2 SNEGSKA (reference sequence). The CDR3 length is 14 residues. Here the CDR3 reads CSASALLGDEKLFF. For the CDR3, the DNA is TGCAGTGCTAGTGCCCTGCTGGGGGATGAAAAACTGTTTTTT.

The V gene is TRBV30, the J gene TRBJ1-2, with 8 positions matching TRBD1. The V gene's germline CDR1 is GTSNPN and CDR2 SVGIG (reference sequence). With 4 bases clipped from V and 8 bases from J, the junction kept 6 bases outside the gene matches. This CDR3 is built from 12 residues. In DNA form, the CDR3 reads TGTGCCTGGAACCAGGGGGCGAAGGGCTACACCTTC. Translating gives CAWNQGAKGYTF.

This chain uses TRBV10-3 with TRBJ1-2; 10 bases align to TRBD1. The germline V gene has CDR1 ENHRY and CDR2 SYGVKD. V was pared by 6 bases and J by 0 bases, with 7 bases of the junction left unmatched. The CDR3 is made up of 16 amino acids. The CDR3 bases are TGTGCCATCAGAGCTGGACAGGGGGGAGCTAACTATGGCTACACCTTC. Translated, it gives CAIRAGQGGANYGYTF.

This chain joins TRBV5-8 and TRBJ1-4; 7 bases are a match to TRBD1. Germline CDR1 and CDR2: SGHTS and YDEGEE. This CDR3 comprises 17 residues. The trim removed 4 bases at V and 0 bases at J, leaving 9 bases unmatched. The CDR3 is CASSQGTAGATNEKLFF. CDR3 coding DNA: TGTGCCAGCAGCCAGGGGACAGCAGGGGCAACTAATGAAAAACTGTTTTTT.

The CDR3 DNA follows: TGTGCCAGCAGCTTTTTTACTTACAATGAGCAGTTCTTC. It codes for CASSFFTYNEQFF. The chain links TRBV11-2 to TRBJ2-1; D remains unclear. Germline V CDR1 and CDR2: SGHAT, FQNNGV. The CDR3 is 13 amino acids. V was trimmed by 3 bases and J by 4 bases, leaving 7 bases between them.

This chain links TRBV4-2 with TRBJ2-1; tentative D call: TRBD2 (5 bases). Germline CDR1 and CDR2: LGHNA and YNFKEQ. The CDR3 has 12 residues. V lost 1 base to trimming and J lost 12 bases, with 10 bases between them. The CDR3 region has the DNA TGTGCCAGCAGCCAAGTGGAACGGGGGCAGTTCTTC. It translates to CASSQVERGQFF.

The chain is built from TRBV27 and TRBJ1-4; 7 nucleotides align to TRBD1. The ends lost 0 bases at V and 0 bases at J; junction bases unmatched: 13. Germline V gene sequence: CDR1 MNHEY, CDR2 SMNVEV (reference sequence). The CDR3 totals 20 residues. CDR3 amino acids: CASSLSPGRGLFATNEKLFF. CDR3 in DNA: TGTGCCAGCAGTTTATCTCCGGGGAGGGGGCTATTTGCAACTAATGAAAAACTGTTTTTT.

This rearrangement joins TRBV28 to TRBJ2-7, with D perhaps matching TRBD2 (6 bases). CDR3 size: 14 residues. V lost 7 bases and J 4 bases, leaving 17 bases between the germline ends. Germline V gene lookup returns CDR1 MDHEN and CDR2 SYDVKM. The CDR3 DNA reads as TGTGCCAGCAAACCCCAGGGAGGCGTATACGAGCAGTACTTC. Amino acids: CASKPQGGVYEQYF.

Points on this clone: This CDR3 is also generated by other DNA sequences in the sample. The chain's CDR3 is CASSPGQTNEKLFF. The CDR3 DNA reads as TGTGCCAGCTCACCAGGCCAAACTAATGAAAAACTGTTTTTT. The V and J genes are TRBV18 and TRBJ1-4; D gene unclear. The V gene's germline CDR1 is KGHSH and CDR2 LQKENI. The CDR3 contains 14 residues. V lost 2 bases, J lost 1 base, and 5 bases lay in between. The full variable domain, completed using reference TRBV18 and TRBJ1-4, is NAGVMQNPRHLVRRRGQEARLRCSPMKGHSHVYWYRQLPEEGLKFMVYLQKENIIDESGMPKERFSAEFPKEGPSILRIQQVVRGDSAAYFCASSPGQTNEKLFFGSGTQLSVL.

Notes on this clone: The same CDR3 arises from other DNA sequences in this sample as well. The V and J genes are TRBV7-2 and TRBJ1-5; TRBD1 matches at 7 bases. With V trimmed by 0 bases and J by 2 bases, 1 base remained unmatched. The CDR3 is 15 residues long. Per the germline V gene, CDR1 is SGHTA and CDR2 is FQGNSA. CDR3 nucleotides: TGTGCCAGCAGCTTAGCAGGGGGCGGCAATCAGCCCCAGCATTTT. Encoded protein: CASSLAGGGNQPQHF.

This clone is a singleton in its sample. V usage is TRBV7-6 and J usage is TRBJ2-5, with TRBD1 matching over 9 bases. Germline trimming cut 1 base from V and 2 bases from J; bases unmatched to any gene: 2. CDR1 is SGHVS and CDR2 is FNYEAQ in the germline V gene. The CDR3 extends over 15 amino acids. The CDR3 region has the DNA TGTGCCAGCAGCTTAGGGACAGGGGAGCAAGAGACCCAGTACTTC. Translated, it gives CASSLGTGEQETQYF.

V is TRBV6-2 or TRBV6-3 and J is TRBJ1-5, with 10 bases that match TRBD1. This CDR3 contains 16 residues. V lost 2 bases to trimming and J lost 7 bases; unmatched junction nucleotides: 8. Germline-derived CDR1 and CDR2 are MNHEY and SVGEGT. The CDR3 sequence is CASSYKGQGVRQPQHF. The CDR3 DNA reads as TGTGCCAGCAGTTACAAAGGACAGGGGGTTCGGCAGCCCCAGCATTTT.

The chain is built from TRBV2 and TRBJ1-4; unclear D gene. V was clipped by 6 bases and J by 0 bases, with 26 bases between them. CDR1 and CDR2 from the germline V gene are SNHLY and FYNNEI. There are 20 residues in the CDR3. The CDR3 DNA reads as TGTGCCAGCAGATCCATCATACAACAATCCCGGGAGTCAACTAATGAAAAACTGTTTTTT. Amino acids: CASRSIIQQSRESTNEKLFF.

The genes are TRBV18 and TRBJ2-1; 8 bases are shared with TRBD2. The CDR3 totals 14 residues. J gave up 5 bases and V 6 bases, and 6 bases lay outside the gene matches. Germline V gene lookup returns CDR1 KGHSH and CDR2 LQKENI. The CDR3 sequence: CASSPTSAHNEQFF. In DNA, the CDR3 is TGTGCCAGCTCCCCGACTAGCGCCCACAATGAGCAGTTCTTC. The full variable domain, with the rest looked up from reference TRBV18 and TRBJ2-1, is NAGVMQNPRHLVRRRGQEARLRCSPMKGHSHVYWYRQLPEEGLKFMVYLQKENIIDESGMPKERFSAEFPKEGPSILRIQQVVRGDSAAYFCASSPTSAHNEQFFGPGTRLTVL.

This chain uses TRBV25-1 with TRBJ2-2, with unresolved D. Germline V gene lookup returns CDR1 MGHDK and CDR2 SYGVNS. The V end lost 9 bases, the J end lost 4 bases, and 15 bases lay between the germline ends. The CDR3 consists of 14 residues. CDR3 DNA sequence: TGTGCCAGTAGTCTAGAAATTGGCACCGGGGAGCTGTTTTTT. Its translation is CASSLEIGTGELFF.

The rearrangement uses TRBV6-6 and TRBJ1-3; 8 nucleotides line up with TRBD1. Germline trimming cut 2 bases from V and 0 bases from J; bases unmatched to any gene: 3. There are 16 residues in the CDR3. CDR1 is MNHNY and CDR2 is SVGAGI in the germline V gene (reference sequence). The CDR3 coding sequence is TGTGCCAGCAGTTACGGGACAGGCGGCTCTGGAAACACCATATATTTT. Encoded protein: CASSYGTGGSGNTIYF.

The chain employs TRBV28 and TRBJ1-5; D is undetermined. CDR3 length equals 14 residues. From germline, CDR1 is MDHEN and CDR2 SYDVKM. The ends were cut back, 9 bases at V and 0 bases at J, with 12 bases in the middle. CDR3 region: CARSLTDSNQPQHF. In DNA form, the CDR3 reads TGTGCCAGGAGTCTCACAGATAGCAATCAGCCCCAGCATTTT.

J is TRBJ2-1 and V is TRBV20-1; the match to TRBD2 covers 9 bases. The CDR3 is 15 amino acids. J was trimmed by 5 bases and V by 3 bases; bases with no gene match: 8. Germline V lookup: CDR1 DFQATT, CDR2 SNEGSKA (reference sequence). The DNA of the CDR3 is TGCAGTGCTAGTGATGGCGGGAGGGGAGACAATGAGCAGTTCTTC. Translating it yields CSASDGGRGDNEQFF.